One sample yielded the 19 T cell receptor beta chains listed below, sequenced in a study of graft-versus-host responses after intestinal transplantation. Sequenced by immunoSEQ multiplex PCR; TCRdb stores in-frame clones only, minus some. The table shows some 90,000 clones, with about nine tenths occurring only once. For these TCRs, the target antigens are not known. Sequences were derived from unstimulated CD8+ T cells sorted from spleen or lymph node cells, sampled before intestinal transplant. Source of these receptors: a human donor who received an intestinal transplant.

The gene calls are TRBV6-6 and TRBJ1-2; 7 nucleotides line up with TRBD1. Germline V gene data show CDR1 as MNHNY and CDR2 as SVGAGI (reference sequence). This CDR3 region has 14 residues. J was trimmed by 6 bases and V by 4 bases; bases with no gene match: 8. The CDR3 reads CASSFTGAGNGYTF. The DNA of the CDR3 is TGTGCCAGCAGTTTTACAGGGGCGGGCAATGGCTACACCTTC.

The chain couples TRBV6-5 to TRBJ1-1; 9 bases align to TRBD1. V was clipped by 9 bases and J by 0 bases; unmatched bases: 5. This CDR3 has 14 amino acids. Germline V CDR1 and CDR2: MNHEY, SVGAGI. The CDR3 loop is CASGGQGLNTEAFF. The CDR3 bases are TGTGCCAGTGGGGGACAGGGTTTGAACACTGAAGCTTTCTTT.

This chain joins TRBV6-5 and TRBJ2-1; D ambiguous. V was shortened by 0 bases and J by 6 bases, with 6 bases between the two germline ends. The length of the CDR3 is 13 residues. Germline V lookup: CDR1 MNHEY, CDR2 SVGAGI. The CDR3 loop reads CASSYSYRNEQFF. The DNA of the CDR3 is TGTGCCAGCAGTTACTCCTATCGCAATGAGCAGTTCTTC.

The CDR3 sequence: CASSYSFSGNTIYF. CDR3 coding DNA: TGTGCCAGCAGTTACTCGTTCTCTGGAAACACCATATATTTT. The gene calls are TRBV6-5 and TRBJ1-3; D is uncertain. Germline CDR1 reads MNHEY; CDR2 reads SVGAGI. Trimming left V 0 bases short and J 0 bases short, with 3 bases between. The CDR3 totals 14 residues.

As concerns this clone: Other DNA sequences in this specimen translate into the identical CDR3. The J gene is TRBJ1-1, the V gene TRBV6-5, with D perhaps matching TRBD1 (6 bases). This CDR3 contains 14 residues. V was clipped by 6 bases and J by 1 base, with 12 bases between them. Germline assignment: CDR1 MNHEY and CDR2 SVGAGI. The CDR3, as DNA: TGTGCCAGCAGGCTCCCAGGGGCGAACACTGAAGCTTTCTTT. Its protein product is CASRLPGANTEAFF.

This chain links TRBV5-5 with TRBJ2-5, with D tentatively TRBD1 or TRBD2 (5 bases each). The CDR3 extends over 18 amino acids. Per the germline V gene, CDR1 is SGHKS and CDR2 is YYEKEE (reference sequence). Trimming left V 4 bases short and J 5 bases short, with 27 bases between. DNA of the CDR3: TGTGCCAGCAGCATGCCGGAACAGGTTACCATTTGGGGGGAGACCCAGTACTTC. Residues: CASSMPEQVTIWGETQYF.

This clone was picked up one time. This rearrangement joins TRBV27 to TRBJ1-2, with unresolved D. The CDR3 is 14 residues long. Germline CDR1 MNHEY, CDR2 SMNVEV (reference sequence). Trimming left V 5 bases short and J 3 bases short, with 13 bases between. CDR3 nucleotide sequence: TGTGCCAGCAGTGCTGGGCCCTTGGACTATGGCTACACCTTC. It yields the protein CASSAGPLDYGYTF.

The chain couples TRBV13 to TRBJ2-3; D is undetermined. CDR1 is PRHDT, CDR2 FYEKMQ, per germline (reference sequence). This CDR3 is 19 amino acids long. Trimming removed 5 bases at V and 4 bases at J, with 28 bases between. CDR3 DNA: TGTGCCAGCAGCCCCCCACTACCTGGACGAGGCTCTTCGGCAGATACGCAGTATTTT. Its translation is CASSPPLPGRGSSADTQYF.

This CDR3 is CARVNQPQHF. As DNA, the CDR3 is TGTGCCAGGGTAAATCAGCCCCAGCATTTT. This chain uses TRBV7-9 with TRBJ1-5; D not resolved. Trimming shortened V by 9 bases and J by 4 bases, and 4 bases separated the two germline ends. The germline gives CDR1 SEHNR, CDR2 FQNEAQ (reference sequence). The CDR3 extends over 10 amino acids.

The chain joins TRBV7-9 to TRBJ2-1; 16 bases are shared with TRBD2. CDR1 and CDR2 from the germline V gene are SEHNR and FQNEAQ (reference sequence). V was clipped by 4 bases and J by 6 bases; unmatched bases: 6. The CDR3 is 17 residues long. In nucleotides, the CDR3 is TGTGCCAGCAGCTCAGGGACTAGCGGGGGGGCCTTCAATGAGCAGTTCTTC. Encoded protein: CASSSGTSGGAFNEQFF. The variable domain in full, with the rest retrieved from reference TRBV7-9 and TRBJ2-1, is DTGVSQNPRHKITKRGQNVTFRCDPISEHNRLYWYRQTLGQGPEFLTYFQNEAQLEKSRLLSDRFSAERPKGSFSTLEIQRTEQGDSAMYLCASSSGTSGGAFNEQFFGPGTRLTVL.

The chain has TRBV7-9 and TRBJ2-3; D possibly matches TRBD1 or TRBD2 (5 bases each). Trimming removed 3 bases at V and 2 bases at J, with 9 bases between. This CDR3 spans 14 amino acids. Germline V lookup: CDR1 SEHNR, CDR2 FQNEAQ (reference sequence). In nucleotides, the CDR3 is TGTGCCAGCAGCTTGGGACCTATCACAGATACGCAGTATTTT. Translation: CASSLGPITDTQYF.

CDR3: CAGRSGMGETQYF. Written as DNA, the CDR3 is TGTGCCGGTCGGAGCGGGATGGGTGAGACCCAGTACTTC. The genes are TRBV2 and TRBJ2-5; 7 nucleotides match TRBD2. The V and J ends lost 11 bases and 5 bases, in that order; junction bases with no gene match: 11. The germline V gene has CDR1 SNHLY and CDR2 FYNNEI. The length of the CDR3 is 13 residues.

This clone has more than one count but fewer than ten. The J gene is TRBJ2-3, the V gene TRBV10-2; 14 nucleotides agree with TRBD2. The CDR3 contains 16 residues. Germline CDR1 WSHSY, CDR2 SAAADI. With 11 bases clipped from V and 2 bases from J, the junction kept 9 bases outside the gene matches. CDR3 in DNA: TGCGCCGTCTTAGGGACTAGCGGGAGCCCCACAGATACGCAGTATTTT. Its translation is CAVLGTSGSPTDTQYF.

CDR3 coding DNA: TGTGCCAGCAGCTTAGGCGTCTTTGGGGGCTCCACTGAAGCTTTCTTT. Protein sequence: CASSLGVFGGSTEAFF. The chain joins TRBV11-2 to TRBJ1-1, with a possible D match to TRBD1 (6 bases). The CDR3 covers 16 residues. Per germline, CDR1 SGHAT and CDR2 FQNNGV. V lost 1 base and J lost 4, with 16 bases in between.

The chain is built from TRBV5-6 and TRBJ1-4; D perhaps matches TRBD1 (5 bases). Looked up from germline, CDR1 is SGHDT and CDR2 is YYEEEE. V was shortened by 3 bases and J by 5 bases, with 14 bases between the two germline ends. CDR3 length: 15 residues. The CDR3 sequence is CASSWGTGPNEKLFF. The CDR3 DNA sequence: TGTGCCAGCAGCTGGGGGACGGGACCGAATGAAAAACTGTTTTTT.

The rearrangement links TRBV19 to TRBJ2-5; D tentatively fits TRBD1 or TRBD2 (5 bases each). V gave up 5 bases and J gave up 3 bases, with 22 bases separating them. The CDR3 is 17 residues long. Germline loops: CDR1 LNHDA, CDR2 SQIVND (reference sequence). CDR3 protein: CASSWGNTDVGEETQYF. CDR3 in DNA: TGTGCCAGTAGTTGGGGGAACACAGACGTGGGCGAAGAGACCCAGTACTTC.

CDR3 in amino acids: CASSYLLAGFFYEQYF. The CDR3 DNA reads TGTGCCAGCAGTTACTTGTTAGCGGGATTCTTTTACGAGCAGTACTTC. The chain recombines TRBV6-5 with TRBJ2-7; 8 positions match TRBD2. V shed 1 base and J 4 bases; nucleotides not matched to a gene: 9. The germline V gene encodes CDR1 MNHEY and CDR2 SVGAGI. CDR3 length: 16 residues.

This clone was seen more than once but under ten times. The chain is built from TRBV10-1 and TRBJ1-2, with unresolved D. Germline V CDR1 and CDR2: WNHNN, SYGVQD (reference sequence). The length of the CDR3 is 16 residues. The V gene lost 0 bases and the J gene lost 4 bases, with 15 bases spanning the gap. Here the CDR3 reads CASSESPIAGIYGYTF. As DNA, the CDR3 is TGCGCCAGCAGTGAGTCCCCAATTGCGGGGATCTATGGCTACACCTTC.

The rearrangement joins TRBV2 to TRBJ2-1; TRBD2 matches at 7 bases. V gave up 3 bases and J gave up 5 bases; unmatched junction bases: 10. CDR3 length: 16 amino acids. Germline V gives CDR1 SNHLY, CDR2 FYNNEI. The CDR3 region has the DNA TGTGCCAGCAGTGACCCGGGAGGTCCAAGGAACAATGAGCAGTTCTTC. This codes for CASSDPGGPRNNEQFF. The full variable domain, completed using reference TRBV2 and TRBJ2-1, is EPEVTQTPSHQVTQMGQEVILRCVPISNHLYFYWYRQILGQKVEFLVSFYNNEISEKSEIFDDQFSVERPDGSNFTLKIRSTKLEDSAMYFCASSDPGGPRNNEQFFGPGTRLTVL.